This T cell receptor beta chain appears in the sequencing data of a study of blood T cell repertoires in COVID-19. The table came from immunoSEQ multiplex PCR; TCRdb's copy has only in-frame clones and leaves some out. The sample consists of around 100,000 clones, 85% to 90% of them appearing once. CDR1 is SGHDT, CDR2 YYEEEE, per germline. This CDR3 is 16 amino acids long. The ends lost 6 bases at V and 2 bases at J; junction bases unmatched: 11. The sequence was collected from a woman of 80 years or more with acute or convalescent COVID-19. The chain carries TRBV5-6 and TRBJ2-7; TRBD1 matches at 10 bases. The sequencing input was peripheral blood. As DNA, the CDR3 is TGTGCCAGCAATCCCCCAGGAGGACAGGGGGCCTACGAGCAGTACTTC. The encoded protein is CASNPPGGQGAYEQYF.